The 18 T cell receptor beta chains reported below all come from one sample, sequenced in a study of blood T cells in healthy people across ages. A sample-barcoded 5' primer and a J-beta primer mix were used in a second PCR of roughly 7 to 11 cycles. TCRdb re-analysed the 5' RACE reads in MiXCR, keeping a single row per CDR3 protein. The sample records about 780,000 distinct CDR3 sequences, about half being singletons. The specimen sequenced was blood. The source of these receptors is an elderly man in good health.

The rearrangement joins TRBV20-1 to TRBJ2-7; tentatively, D is TRBD1 (5 bases). The CDR3 runs to 11 residues. Trimming left V 7 bases short and J 3 bases short, with 10 bases between. Germline V gene lookup returns CDR1 DFQATT and CDR2 SNEGSKA (reference sequence). CDR3 residues: CSGRGSYEQYF. The CDR3 nucleotides are TGCAGTGGTAGGGGCAGCTACGAGCAGTACTTC.

This chain connects TRBV5-1 to TRBJ1-1; D unclear. The CDR3 sequence is 13 residues long. The V end lost 2 bases, the J end lost 5 bases, and 10 bases lay between the germline ends. Germline-derived CDR1 and CDR2 are SGHRS and YFSETQ. CDR3 DNA sequence: TGCGCCAGCAGCTTTAAAGGAGAGACTGAAGCTTTCTTT. Translation: CASSFKGETEAFF.

This clonotype was seen more than once but under ten times. The V call is TRBV6-2 or TRBV6-3, the J call TRBJ2-5; D is uncertain. The germline gives CDR1 MNHEY, CDR2 SVGEGT. With 2 bases removed from V and 3 bases from J, the gap between germline ends came to 10 bases. CDR3 length equals 14 residues. This CDR3 is CASSYHDSEETQYF. The CDR3 DNA is TGTGCCAGCAGTTACCACGACTCCGAAGAGACCCAGTACTTC.

The chain carries TRBV6-4 and TRBJ2-3, with 9 bases matching TRBD2. The CDR3 has 15 amino acids. The germline gives CDR1 MRHNA, CDR2 SNTAGT. V was pared by 2 bases and J by 3 bases, with 3 bases of the junction left unmatched. CDR3 nucleotide sequence: TGTGCCAGCAGTGACGGCGGGGGGGCGACAGATACGCAGTATTTT. It encodes CASSDGGGATDTQYF.

The sample holds one count of this clonotype. This chain links TRBV3-1 with TRBJ2-5, with a possible D match to TRBD2 (5 bases). Trimming stripped 2 bases from V and 11 bases from J, with 9 bases between. Germline lookup yields CDR1 LGHDT and CDR2 YNNKEL (reference sequence). The CDR3 has 11 amino acids. This CDR3 is CASSQIGEQYF. For the CDR3, the DNA is TGTGCCAGCAGCCAAATTGGGGAGCAGTACTTC.

There are a few counts of this clonotype. This chain joins TRBV7-9 and TRBJ2-7, with D unresolved. This CDR3 contains 13 residues. V was cut by 4 bases and J by 4 bases, with 11 bases left in between. Germline-derived CDR1 and CDR2 are SEHNR and FQNEAQ (reference sequence). CDR3 in amino acids: CASSSQSRYEQYF. CDR3 sequence (DNA): TGTGCCAGCAGCTCCCAGTCGCGGTACGAGCAGTACTTC.

The sample holds a few counts of this clonotype. The rearrangement links TRBV7-9 to TRBJ1-1; possible D gene TRBD1, 6 bases. The ends were cut back, 5 bases at V and 9 bases at J, with 10 bases in the middle. CDR3 length equals 11 residues. The germline CDR1 and CDR2 sequences are SEHNR and FQNEAQ (reference sequence). The CDR3 is CASSPDSKAFF. For the CDR3, the DNA is TGTGCCAGCAGCCCGGACAGCAAAGCTTTCTTT.

In nucleotides, the CDR3 is TGCGCCAGCAGCCAAGGGGACGACAACAATCAGCCCCAGCATTTT. Protein: CASSQGDDNNQPQHF. The genes are TRBV4-3 and TRBJ1-5; TRBD1 might be the D (5 bases). CDR1 is LGHNA, CDR2 YSLEER, per germline. This CDR3 contains 15 residues. V was cut by 1 base and J by 3 bases, with 10 bases left in between.

This clonotype was detected only a few times. V is TRBV7-2 and J is TRBJ2-1; 7 bases agree with TRBD1. Looked up from germline, CDR1 is SGHTA and CDR2 is FQGNSA. V shed 3 bases, J shed 3 bases, and the junction held 5 bases outside the gene matches. CDR3 length: 15 amino acids. The DNA for the CDR3 is TGTGCCAGCAGCTTCTCGGGACAGCTCTACAATGAGCAGTTCTTC. Translating gives CASSFSGQLYNEQFF.

This chain uses TRBV27 with TRBJ2-6; D is unresolved. CDR1 and CDR2 from the germline V gene are MNHEY and SMNVEV (reference sequence). Trimming took off 4 bases at V and 0 bases at J, with 10 bases between the two ends. This CDR3 is 16 amino acids long. CDR3 in DNA: TGTGCCAGCAGTTCGCAGGTTGTCTCTGGGGCCAACGTCCTGACTTTC. Translated: CASSSQVVSGANVLTF. The variable domain in full, completed from reference TRBV27 and TRBJ2-6, reads EAQVTQNPRYLITVTGKKLTVTCSQNMNHEYMSWYRQDPGLGLRQIYYSMNVEVTDKGDVPEGYKVSRKEKRNFPLILESPSPNQTSLYFCASSSQVVSGANVLTFGAGSRLTVL.

This clonotype was counted only a few times. V usage is TRBV12-3 or TRBV12-4 and J usage is TRBJ1-2, with 7 bases matching TRBD1. The CDR3 runs 12 residues. V was clipped by 6 bases and J by 7 bases; unmatched bases: 5. The CDR3 loop reads CASSTGVGGYTF. The CDR3 nucleotides read TGTGCCAGCAGCACAGGGGTCGGTGGCTACACCTTC.

In the case of this clonotype: At one boundary the junction diverges from the germline segment, which might be a read error. The V gene is TRBV12-3 or TRBV12-4, the J gene TRBJ2-3; TRBD2 might be the D (6 bases). The CDR3 sequence is 16 residues long. As DNA, the CDR3 is TGTGCCAGCAGTGTCCCGGGACGAGCGGGCGCAGATGCGCAGTATTTT. Residues: CASSVPGRAGADAQYF.

The rearrangement joins TRBV5-1 to TRBJ2-3; 7 bases agree with TRBD2. The V and J ends lost 7 bases and 1 base, in that order; junction bases with no gene match: 9. There are 15 residues in the CDR3. Germline CDR1 is SGHRS and CDR2 is YFSETQ. The CDR3 protein is CASGLGGDGTDTQYF. The CDR3 bases are TGCGCCAGCGGCCTGGGGGGGGACGGCACAGATACGCAGTATTTT.

The genes are TRBV20-1 and TRBJ2-5; the D is unclear. Deletions cut 3 bases from V and 5 bases from J, with 13 bases between. The CDR3 contains 13 residues. Germline V gene data show CDR1 as DFQATT and CDR2 as SNEGSKA (reference sequence). This CDR3 is CSARSAPWETQYF. The CDR3 DNA follows: TGCAGTGCTAGGTCAGCCCCATGGGAGACCCAGTACTTC.

This clonotype was counted a few times. The V gene is TRBV7-2, the J gene TRBJ1-5, with D perhaps TRBD1 (5 bases). Germline CDR1 SGHTA, CDR2 FQGNSA. V was trimmed by 2 bases and J by 3 bases, leaving 8 bases between them. The CDR3 totals 14 residues. Written as DNA, the CDR3 is TGTGCCAGCAGCTTACGGGGACCCAATCAGCCCCAGCATTTT. Translating gives CASSLRGPNQPQHF.

This clonotype was recorded at least ten times. The V gene is TRBV9, the J gene TRBJ2-3; D gene unclear. CDR1 is SGDLS, CDR2 YYNGEE, per germline. The germline V and J ends were trimmed by 2 bases and 0 bases, with 4 bases remaining between them. The CDR3 spans 13 residues. For the CDR3, the DNA is TGTGCCAGCAGCGTCGGTAGCACAGATACGCAGTATTTT. Translating gives CASSVGSTDTQYF.

J is TRBJ2-3 and V is TRBV10-3; TRBD2 matches at 7 bases. V trimming: 9 bases; J trimming: 5 bases; junction bases outside the gene matches: 11. CDR3 length equals 14 residues. Germline V gene sequence: CDR1 ENHRY, CDR2 SYGVKD. CDR3 bases: TGTGCCATTTCCACGGCGGGAGAGGTAGATACGCAGTATTTT. As protein: CAISTAGEVDTQYF.

The genes are TRBV12-3 or TRBV12-4 and TRBJ2-7, with 9 bases aligning to TRBD2. J lost 7 bases, V lost 3 bases, and 7 bases had no gene match. The CDR3 contains 14 residues. The CDR3 sequence is CASSFLAGTTEQYF. CDR3 DNA sequence: TGTGCCAGCAGTTTTCTAGCGGGAACCACTGAGCAGTACTTC.